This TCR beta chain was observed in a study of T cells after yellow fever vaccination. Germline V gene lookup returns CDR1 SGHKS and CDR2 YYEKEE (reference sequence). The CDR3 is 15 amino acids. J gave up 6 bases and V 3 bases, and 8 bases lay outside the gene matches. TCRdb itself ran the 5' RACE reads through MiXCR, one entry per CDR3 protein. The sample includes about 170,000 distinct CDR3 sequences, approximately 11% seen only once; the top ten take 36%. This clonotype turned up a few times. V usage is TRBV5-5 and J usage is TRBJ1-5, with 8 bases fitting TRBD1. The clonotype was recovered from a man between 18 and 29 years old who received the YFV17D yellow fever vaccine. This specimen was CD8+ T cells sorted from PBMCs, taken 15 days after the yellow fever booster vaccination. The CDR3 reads CASSWGQVDGQPQHF. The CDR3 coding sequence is TGTGCCAGCAGCTGGGGACAGGTGGACGGTCAGCCCCAGCATTTT. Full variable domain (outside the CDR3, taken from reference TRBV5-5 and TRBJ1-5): DAGVTQSPTHLIKTRGQQVTLRCSPISGHKSVSWYQQVLGQGPQFIFQYYEKEERGRGNFPDRFSARQFPNYSSELNVNALLLGDSALYLCASSWGQVDGQPQHFGDGTRLSIL.